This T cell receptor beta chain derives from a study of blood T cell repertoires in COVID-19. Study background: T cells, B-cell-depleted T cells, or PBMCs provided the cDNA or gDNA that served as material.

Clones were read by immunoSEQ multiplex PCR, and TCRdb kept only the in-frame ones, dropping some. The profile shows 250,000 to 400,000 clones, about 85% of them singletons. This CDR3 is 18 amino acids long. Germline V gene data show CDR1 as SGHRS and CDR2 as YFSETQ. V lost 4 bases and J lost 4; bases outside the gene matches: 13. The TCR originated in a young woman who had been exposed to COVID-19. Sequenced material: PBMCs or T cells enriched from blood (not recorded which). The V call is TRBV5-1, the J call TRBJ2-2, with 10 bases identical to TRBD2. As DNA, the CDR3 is TGCGCCAGCAGCCCAACACTAGCGGGACTTAAGAGCACCGGGGAGCTGTTTTTT. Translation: CASSPTLAGLKSTGELFF.